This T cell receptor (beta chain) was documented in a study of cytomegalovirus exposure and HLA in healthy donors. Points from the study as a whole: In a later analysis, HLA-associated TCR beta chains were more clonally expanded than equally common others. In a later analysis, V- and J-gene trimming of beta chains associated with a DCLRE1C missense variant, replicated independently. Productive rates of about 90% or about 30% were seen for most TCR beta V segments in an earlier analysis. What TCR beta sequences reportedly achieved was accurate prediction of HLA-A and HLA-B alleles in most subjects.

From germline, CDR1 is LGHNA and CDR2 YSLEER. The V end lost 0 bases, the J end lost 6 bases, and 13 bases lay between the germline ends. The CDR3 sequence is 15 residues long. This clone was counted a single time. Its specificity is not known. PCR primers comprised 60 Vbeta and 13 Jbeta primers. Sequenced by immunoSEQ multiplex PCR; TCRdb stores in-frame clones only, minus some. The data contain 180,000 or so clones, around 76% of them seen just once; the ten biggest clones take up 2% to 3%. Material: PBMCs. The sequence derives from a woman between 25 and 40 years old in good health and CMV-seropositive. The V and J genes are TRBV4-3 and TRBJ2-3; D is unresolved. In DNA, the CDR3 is TGCGCCAGCAGCCAAGATCGCGTAATTATGGATACGCAGTATTTT. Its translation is CASSQDRVIMDTQYF.